This passage covers 29 T cell receptor beta chains from one sample sequenced in a study of blood T cells in healthy people across ages. A J-beta primer mix and a sample-barcoded 5' primer were used in a second PCR of roughly 7 to 12 cycles. TCRdb reprocessed the 5' RACE reads with MiXCR, giving one entry per CDR3 protein. The data hold hundreds of thousands of distinct CDR3 sequences, with 24% observed a single time. The sample also formed part of further work on T cells of mothers and their children.

Sequenced input: blood. The receptor set was obtained from a boy aged 5-17 years in good health.

The chain is built from TRBV25-1 and TRBJ2-1; weak D call: TRBD1 (5 bases). The V gene's germline CDR1 is MGHDK and CDR2 SYGVNS. This CDR3 is built from 14 residues. Trimming removed 3 bases from V and 8 bases from J, with 14 bases in between. CDR3 residues: CASSDRYRSHEQFF. The CDR3 DNA follows: TGTGCCAGCAGTGACCGGTACAGGAGCCATGAGCAGTTCTTC.

The chain uses TRBV29-1 and TRBJ2-3, with D possibly being TRBD1 (7 bases). The CDR3 length is 15 residues. Germline lookup yields CDR1 SQVTM and CDR2 ANQGSEA. Trimming stripped 3 bases from V and 0 bases from J, with 13 bases between. This CDR3 reads CSVEEGTASTDTQYF. CDR3 DNA sequence: TGCAGCGTTGAGGAGGGGACAGCTAGCACAGATACGCAGTATTTT.

This clonotype was detected ten times or more. At one of its ends the junction is not consistent with the germline gene, which may arise from a read error. J is TRBJ2-2 and V is TRBV5-6; unclear D gene. This CDR3 has 14 residues. Germline assignment: CDR1 SGHDT and CDR2 YYEEEE. The CDR3 DNA reads as TGTGCCAGCAGGTTGGACGCGAACACCGGGGAGCTGTTTTTT. Translated, it gives CASRLDANTGELFF. The full variable domain, in which reference TRBV5-6 and TRBJ2-2 provide the parts outside the CDR3, is DAGVTQSPTHLIKTRGQQVTLRCSPKSGHDTVSWYQQALGQGPQFIFQYYEEEERQRGNFPDRFSGHQFPNYSSELNVNALLLGDSALYLCASRLDANTGELFFGEGSRLTVL.

The chain joins TRBV20-1 to TRBJ2-1; D possibly corresponds to TRBD2 (6 bases). Germline lookup yields CDR1 DFQATT and CDR2 SNEGSKA (reference sequence). Trimming stripped 5 bases from V and 12 bases from J, with 23 bases between. This CDR3 spans 14 amino acids. CDR3 sequence reads: CSAPDGLAGFGQFF. The CDR3 region has the DNA TGCAGTGCTCCAGACGGGCTTGCGGGGTTCGGGCAGTTCTTC.

This clonotype was detected a few times. V and J are TRBV9 and TRBJ2-3, with 7 bases identical to TRBD1. The CDR3 contains 16 residues. The trim removed 8 bases at V and 2 bases at J, leaving 14 bases unmatched. The germline CDR1 and CDR2 sequences are SGDLS and YYNGEE. The CDR3 DNA follows: TGTGCCAGGAACGAAAGGGACAGCGTTTTCACAGATACGCAGTATTTT. Protein: CARNERDSVFTDTQYF. The full variable domain, with the rest looked up from reference TRBV9 and TRBJ2-3, is DSGVTQTPKHLITATGQRVTLRCSPRSGDLSVYWYQQSLDQGLQFLIQYYNGEERAKGNILERFSAQQFPDLHSELNLSSLELGDSALYFCARNERDSVFTDTQYFGPGTRLTVL.

This clonotype has just a few counts. V usage is TRBV7-9 and J usage is TRBJ2-4; a weak D match, TRBD1 (6 bases). The CDR3 contains 20 residues. Germline V gives CDR1 SEHNR, CDR2 FQNEAQ (reference sequence). V was shortened by 1 base and J by 1 base, with 23 bases between the two germline ends. The chain's CDR3 is CASSLGTYRAWGFAKNIQYF. The CDR3 coding sequence is TGTGCCAGCAGCTTAGGCACCTACAGGGCTTGGGGCTTTGCCAAAAACATTCAGTACTTC.

This clonotype was counted many times. The chain employs TRBV7-2 and TRBJ2-5, with 12 bases matching TRBD2. The trim removed 4 bases at V and 0 bases at J, leaving 6 bases unmatched. CDR1 SGHTA and CDR2 FQGNSA come from the germline V gene. The CDR3 loop spans 17 amino acids. The CDR3 DNA is TGTGCCAGCAGCTCTACTGGACTAGCGGGGCACCAAGAGACCCAGTACTTC. Translating it yields CASSSTGLAGHQETQYF.

This clonotype was picked up a small number of times. V and J are TRBV29-1 and TRBJ2-3; D is ambiguous. V dropped 3 bases and J dropped 2 bases, with 9 bases sitting between them. This CDR3 spans 13 amino acids. Germline loops: CDR1 SQVTM, CDR2 ANQGSEA. This chain's CDR3 is CSVESRYTDTQYF. The CDR3 DNA reads as TGCAGCGTTGAGTCACGGTACACAGATACGCAGTATTTT.

This clonotype was observed many times. The rearrangement joins TRBV6-2 or TRBV6-3 to TRBJ2-3; TRBD2 matches at 7 bases. CDR1 is MNHEY, CDR2 SVGEGT, per germline. V trimming: 4 bases; J trimming: 3 bases; junction bases outside the gene matches: 4. This CDR3 spans 14 amino acids. The CDR3 sequence is CASSSSGETDTQYF. The DNA of the CDR3 is TGTGCCAGCAGTTCAAGCGGGGAAACAGATACGCAGTATTTT.

Only a few counts were recorded for this clonotype. The chain links TRBV7-2 to TRBJ2-7; D tentatively reads TRBD1 or TRBD2 (5 bases each). Trimming cost V 5 bases and J 2 bases, with 13 bases left between them. Germline values: CDR1 SGHTA, CDR2 FQGNSA. The CDR3 covers 14 residues. Here the CDR3 DNA reads TGTGCCAGCAGCCGAGGACGGGGCGCCTACGAGCAGTACTTC. Translated: CASSRGRGAYEQYF.

This chain uses TRBV14 with TRBJ2-5; D perhaps matches TRBD2 (5 bases). The CDR3 has 15 amino acids. Trimming cost V 3 bases and J 5 bases, with 16 bases left between them. From germline, CDR1 is SGHDN and CDR2 FVKESK. DNA for the CDR3: TGTGCCAGCAGCCAGAAGCTAGGCGGGCAGGAGACCCAGTACTTC. Translation gives CASSQKLGGQETQYF. Together with reference TRBV14 and TRBJ2-5, the CDR3 gives the full variable domain: EAGVTQFPSHSVIEKGQTVTLRCDPISGHDNLYWYRRVMGKEIKFLLHFVKESKQDESGMPNNRFLAERTGGTYSTLKVQPAELEDSGVYFCASSQKLGGQETQYFGPGTRLLVL.

A word on this clonotype: At one boundary the junction diverges from the germline segment, which might be a read error. V usage is TRBV27 and J usage is TRBJ2-7; no clear D. CDR1 is MNHEY and CDR2 is SMNVEV in the germline V gene (reference sequence). The CDR3 length is 13 residues. In nucleotides, the CDR3 is TGTGCCTGCAGTTTATCTGGGGATTACGAGCAGTACTTC. This codes for CACSLSGDYEQYF.

CDR3 protein: CSARSPSGLSYEQYF. CDR3 sequence (DNA): TGCAGTGCTAGGAGCCCTAGCGGACTCTCCTACGAGCAGTACTTC. This sequence joins TRBV20-1 and TRBJ2-5; 7 bases are a match to TRBD2. Judging by the DNA end, TRBJ2-7 fits better; the J call may be wrong. The CDR3 extends over 15 amino acids. Germline V CDR1 and CDR2: DFQATT, SNEGSKA (reference sequence).

The J gene is TRBJ2-3, the V gene TRBV5-1; the match to TRBD2 covers 7 bases. J was trimmed by 0 bases and V by 0 bases; bases with no gene match: 7. CDR3 length: 17 amino acids. Germline values: CDR1 SGHRS, CDR2 YFSETQ. The CDR3 region is CASSLVPAGRSTDTQYF. CDR3 DNA sequence: TGCGCCAGCAGCTTGGTTCCAGCGGGGAGAAGCACAGATACGCAGTATTTT. The whole variable domain, filled in from reference TRBV5-1 and TRBJ2-3, reads KAGVTQTPRYLIKTRGQQVTLSCSPISGHRSVSWYQQTPGQGLQFLFEYFSETQRNKGNFPGRFSGRQFSNSRSEMNVSTLELGDSALYLCASSLVPAGRSTDTQYFGPGTRLTVL.

In DNA form, the CDR3 reads TGTGCCAGCAGCCCCCTTCCGGTGTCGGGCACAGATACGCAGTATTTT. Residues: CASSPLPVSGTDTQYF. V gene TRBV9 combines with J gene TRBJ2-3; D is ambiguous. The germline V and J ends were trimmed by 4 bases and 1 base, with 16 bases remaining between them. Per germline, CDR1 SGDLS and CDR2 YYNGEE. There are 16 residues in the CDR3.

This clonotype was picked up a small number of times. The V call is TRBV6-1, the J call TRBJ2-5; 7 bases are shared with TRBD2. CDR3 length: 16 amino acids. V lost 6 bases to trimming and J lost 2 bases; unmatched junction nucleotides: 12. CDR1 is MNHNS and CDR2 is SASEGT in the germline V gene. CDR3 in amino acids: CASSPTSGNFQETQYF. The CDR3 DNA is TGTGCCAGCAGCCCAACGAGCGGGAACTTTCAAGAGACCCAGTACTTC.

Only a few counts were recorded for this clonotype. The chain combines TRBV4-3 with TRBJ2-1, with D possibly TRBD2 on 5 matching bases. The V gene lost 6 bases and the J gene lost 4 bases, with 13 bases spanning the gap. This CDR3 is 14 amino acids long. In germline, CDR1 is LGHNA, CDR2 YSLEER. In nucleotides, the CDR3 is TGCGCCAGCAGTTCGGCGGACTTATACAATGAGCAGTTCTTC. This encodes CASSSADLYNEQFF.

This clonotype was detected only a few times. The chain uses TRBV28 and TRBJ2-5; 12 bases align to TRBD1. V lost 5 bases to trimming and J lost 5 bases; unmatched junction nucleotides: 9. This CDR3 has 16 amino acids. Per the germline V gene, CDR1 is MDHEN and CDR2 is SYDVKM. Written as DNA, the CDR3 is TGTGCCAGCAGTGGGCGGGACAGGGGGCTTTATGAGACCCAGTACTTC. Amino acid sequence: CASSGRDRGLYETQYF.

This clonotype was picked up a small number of times. The gene calls are TRBV7-3 and TRBJ2-5; 12 bases are a match to TRBD2. Germline CDR1 and CDR2: SGHTA and FQGTGA. CDR3 length: 17 amino acids. The trim removed 1 base at V and 1 base at J, leaving 4 bases unmatched. The CDR3 nucleotides read TGTGCCAGCAGCTTAAATGGGGGACTAGCGGGCCAAGAGACCCAGTACTTC. It yields the protein CASSLNGGLAGQETQYF.

This clonotype turned up a few times. The chain has TRBV7-9 and TRBJ1-4; D call uncertain. Germline assignment: CDR1 SEHNR and CDR2 FQNEAQ (reference sequence). This CDR3 has 14 residues. V lost 6 bases to trimming and J lost 5 bases, with 13 bases between them. The CDR3 DNA reads TGTGCCAGCAGTCCGCGAGACCCCAATGAAAAACTGTTTTTT. This gives the protein CASSPRDPNEKLFF.

This clonotype occurred a few times. The chain links TRBV4-2 to TRBJ2-5, with D perhaps matching TRBD2 (6 bases). This CDR3 is 16 amino acids long. V lost 2 bases, J lost 5 bases, and 18 bases lay in between. Germline lookup yields CDR1 LGHNA and CDR2 YNFKEQ. CDR3 nucleotide sequence: TGTGCCAGCAGCCAAACCGGGACCCGGGGGTCGGAGACCCAGTACTTC. It codes for CASSQTGTRGSETQYF.

The genes are TRBV20-1 and TRBJ2-5, with a weak D call TRBD1 (6 bases). The DNA end lines up better with TRBJ2-7; the J call may be wrong. The CDR3 has 12 amino acids. The germline V gene has CDR1 DFQATT and CDR2 SNEGSKA (reference sequence). CDR3 amino acids: CSAQGTVYEQYF. The CDR3 DNA reads TGCAGTGCGCAGGGGACGGTCTACGAGCAGTACTTC.

This sequence joins TRBV18 and TRBJ1-1; perhaps TRBD1 as D (6 bases). The CDR3 spans 14 residues. V dropped 1 base and J dropped 6 bases, with 12 bases sitting between them. Per germline, CDR1 KGHSH and CDR2 LQKENI. This chain's CDR3 is CASSPQAGAAEAFF. The CDR3 nucleotides are TGTGCCAGCTCACCACAAGCGGGGGCCGCTGAAGCTTTCTTT.

The J gene is TRBJ2-3, the V gene TRBV5-4, with D perhaps assigned TRBD1 or TRBD2 (5 bases each). The V end lost 5 bases, the J end lost 0 bases, and 10 bases lay between the germline ends. Germline V CDR1 and CDR2: SGHNT, YYREEE (reference sequence). The CDR3 has 14 residues. CDR3 DNA: TGTGCCAGCAGTTGGGACCAGAGCACAGATACGCAGTATTTT. Its translation is CASSWDQSTDTQYF.

This clonotype was seen more than once but under ten times. This chain links TRBV6-2 or TRBV6-3 with TRBJ1-1; tentatively, D is TRBD1 (6 bases). The germline V gene encodes CDR1 MNHEY and CDR2 SVGEGT. This CDR3 spans 15 amino acids. V lost 1 base and J lost 1, with 10 bases in between. This CDR3 is CASSYYGTRNTEAFF. The DNA of the CDR3 is TGTGCCAGCAGTTACTATGGGACAAGGAACACTGAAGCTTTCTTT.

This chain links TRBV19 with TRBJ2-1, with D maybe TRBD2 (5 bases). The CDR3 covers 17 residues. Germline assignment: CDR1 LNHDA and CDR2 SQIVND (reference sequence). Between the trimmed V and J ends, which lost 1 base and 5 bases, there was a span of 18 bases. The CDR3 DNA reads TGTGCCAGTAGTATAGGAGGGATAGCGCTAGGTAACAATGAGCAGTTCTTC. This codes for CASSIGGIALGNNEQFF.

As regards this clonotype: A much more abundant neighbour one base away suggests this may be a read error. This rearrangement joins TRBV4-3 to TRBJ2-6; 7 bases are a match to TRBD1. V lost 1 base, J lost 5 bases, and 5 bases stayed unmatched. The CDR3 has 16 residues. Germline lookup yields CDR1 LGHNA and CDR2 YSLEER. CDR3 DNA sequence: TGCGCCAGCAGCCAAGGGACAGGTTCTAGGGCCAACGTCCTGACTTTC. Translating gives CASSQGTGSRANVLTF.

This clonotype was picked up a small number of times. The genes are TRBV2 and TRBJ1-1; 7 bases map to TRBD1. Trimming cost V 7 bases and J 1 base; bases outside gene matches: 9. This CDR3 has 15 amino acids. CDR1 is SNHLY and CDR2 is FYNNEI in the germline V gene. Here the CDR3 DNA reads TGTGCCAGCAACTCCCCGGGACAGTCGAACACTGAAGCTTTCTTT. This encodes CASNSPGQSNTEAFF.

A few counts support this clonotype. The chain has TRBV12-3 or TRBV12-4 and TRBJ2-1, with a tentative D call TRBD2 (6 bases). The CDR3 runs to 13 residues. V was shortened by 5 bases and J by 8 bases, with 13 bases between the two germline ends. This CDR3 is CASSVPGDDEQFF. CDR3 nucleotide sequence: TGTGCCAGCAGTGTCCCGGGGGACGATGAGCAGTTCTTC.